This T cell receptor (beta chain) came from a study of T cell changes during pregnancy in multiple sclerosis. The CDR3 contains 17 residues. Trimming removed 2 bases from V and 4 bases from J, with 20 bases in between. Germline lookup yields CDR1 LNHNV and CDR2 YYDKDF (reference sequence). TCRdb's table, derived via immunoSEQ multiplex PCR, lists solely in-frame clones and lacks some. The sample yields approximately 65,000 clones, around 90% seen once. The starting material was peripheral blood, obtained in the third trimester of pregnancy. The TCR comes from a female donor in good health, enrolled as a control in a pregnancy study. The chain recombines TRBV15 with TRBJ2-5; unclear D gene. The CDR3: CATSRSPTRLGGETQYF. The CDR3 nucleotides are TGTGCCACCAGCAGATCCCCCACCCGTCTAGGTGGAGAGACCCAGTACTTC. Together with reference TRBV15 and TRBJ2-5, the CDR3 gives the full variable domain: DAMVIQNPRYQVTQFGKPVTLSCSQTLNHNVMYWYQQKSSQAPKLLFHYYDKDFNNEADTPDNFQSRRPNTSFCFLDIRSPGLGDTAMYLCATSRSPTRLGGETQYFGPGTRLLVL.